This T cell receptor (beta chain) was captured in a study of cytomegalovirus exposure and HLA in healthy donors. Looking at the study overall: In a previous analysis, 100 million to 140 million unique TCR beta sequences were found from 170 million or so T cells.

Broader study findings: TCR beta chains numbering roughly 150 were designated cytomegalovirus-associated.

A word on this clone: The antigen is unknown.

Healthy bone marrow donors supplied every sample. Per germline, CDR1 MNHEY and CDR2 SMNVEV (reference sequence). Trimming cost V 4 bases and J 6 bases, with 11 bases left between them. The CDR3 runs 13 residues. PCR was performed using 60 Vbeta and 13 Jbeta primers. The assay was immunoSEQ multiplex PCR, and TCRdb's table has in-frame clones only and misses some. The profile covers 150,000 or so clones, with roughly 80% appearing a single time and approximately 10% taken by the ten largest. The chain combines TRBV27 with TRBJ2-3; TRBD2 is a possible D gene (5 bases). Sequenced sample: PBMCs. The clonotype originates from a man younger than 35 in good health and CMV-seropositive. Here the CDR3 reads CASSYREGDTQYF. For the CDR3, the DNA is TGTGCCAGCAGTTACCGGGAAGGGGATACGCAGTATTTT.